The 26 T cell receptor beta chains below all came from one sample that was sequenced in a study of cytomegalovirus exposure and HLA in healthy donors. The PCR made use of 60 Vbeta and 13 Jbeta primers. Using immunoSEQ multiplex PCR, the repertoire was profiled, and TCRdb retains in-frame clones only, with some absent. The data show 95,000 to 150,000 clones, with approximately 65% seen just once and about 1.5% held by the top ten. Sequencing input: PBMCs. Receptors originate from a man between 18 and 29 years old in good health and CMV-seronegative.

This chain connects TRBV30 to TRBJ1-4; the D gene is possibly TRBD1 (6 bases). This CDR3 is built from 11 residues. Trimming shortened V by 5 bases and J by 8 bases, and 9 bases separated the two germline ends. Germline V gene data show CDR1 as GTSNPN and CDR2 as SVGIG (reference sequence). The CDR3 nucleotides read TGTGCCTGGGACCAGGGGGAAAAACTGTTTTTT. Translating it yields CAWDQGEKLFF.

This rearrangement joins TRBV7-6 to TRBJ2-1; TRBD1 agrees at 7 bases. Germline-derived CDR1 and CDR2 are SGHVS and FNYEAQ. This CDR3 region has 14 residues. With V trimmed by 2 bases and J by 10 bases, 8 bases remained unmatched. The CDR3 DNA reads TGTGCCAGCAGCTTACCAGACAGGGTTGGGGAGCAGTTCTTC. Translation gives CASSLPDRVGEQFF.

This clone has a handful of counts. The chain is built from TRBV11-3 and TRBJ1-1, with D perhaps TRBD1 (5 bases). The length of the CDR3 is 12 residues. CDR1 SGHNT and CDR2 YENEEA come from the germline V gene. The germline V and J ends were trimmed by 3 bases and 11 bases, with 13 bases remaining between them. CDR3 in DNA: TGTGCCAGCAGCTTCGGGGGAAATCAGGCTTTCTTT. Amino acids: CASSFGGNQAFF.

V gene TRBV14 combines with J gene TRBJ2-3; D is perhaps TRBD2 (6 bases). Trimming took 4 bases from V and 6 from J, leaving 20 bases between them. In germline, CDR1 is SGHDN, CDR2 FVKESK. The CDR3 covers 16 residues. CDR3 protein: CASSPGLREASDTQYF. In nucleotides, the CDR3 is TGTGCCAGCAGCCCCGGATTGCGGGAAGCGTCGGATACGCAGTATTTT.

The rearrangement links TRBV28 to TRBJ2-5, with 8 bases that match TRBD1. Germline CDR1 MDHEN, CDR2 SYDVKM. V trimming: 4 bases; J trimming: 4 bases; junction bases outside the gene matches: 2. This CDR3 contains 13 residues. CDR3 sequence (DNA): TGTGCCAGCAGTTCAGGGGGCCGAGAGACCCAGTACTTC. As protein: CASSSGGRETQYF.

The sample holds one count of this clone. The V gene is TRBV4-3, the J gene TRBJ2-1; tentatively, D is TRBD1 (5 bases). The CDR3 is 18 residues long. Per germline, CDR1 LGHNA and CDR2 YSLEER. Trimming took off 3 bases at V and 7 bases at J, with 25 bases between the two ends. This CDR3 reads CASSQVRPTANRANEQFF. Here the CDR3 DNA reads TGCGCCAGCAGCCAGGTACGCCCGACAGCGAATAGGGCAAATGAGCAGTTCTTC.

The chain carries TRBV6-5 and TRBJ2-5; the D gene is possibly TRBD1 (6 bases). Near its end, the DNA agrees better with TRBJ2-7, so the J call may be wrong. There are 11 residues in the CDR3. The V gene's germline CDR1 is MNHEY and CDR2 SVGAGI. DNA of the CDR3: TGTGACCGGGACAAGTCCTACGAGCAGTACTTC. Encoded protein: CDRDKSYEQYF.

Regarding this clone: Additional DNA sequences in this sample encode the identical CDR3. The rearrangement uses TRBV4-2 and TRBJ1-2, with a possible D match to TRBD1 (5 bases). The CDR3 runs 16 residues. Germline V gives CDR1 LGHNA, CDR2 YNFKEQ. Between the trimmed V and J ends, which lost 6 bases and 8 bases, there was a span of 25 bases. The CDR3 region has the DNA TGTGCCAGCAGGGTGGTGGGGCAGCCACCGGGCTACGGCTACACCTTC. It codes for CASRVVGQPPGYGYTF.

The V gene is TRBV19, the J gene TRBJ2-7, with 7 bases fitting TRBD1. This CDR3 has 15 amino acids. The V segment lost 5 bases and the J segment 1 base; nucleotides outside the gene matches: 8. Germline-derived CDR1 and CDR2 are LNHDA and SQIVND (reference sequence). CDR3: CASSYSGTVSYEQYF. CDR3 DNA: TGTGCCAGTAGTTACTCCGGGACAGTATCCTACGAGCAGTACTTC.

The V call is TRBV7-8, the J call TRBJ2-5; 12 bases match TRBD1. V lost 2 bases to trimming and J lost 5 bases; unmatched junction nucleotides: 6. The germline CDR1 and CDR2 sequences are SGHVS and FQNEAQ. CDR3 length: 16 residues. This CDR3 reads CASSLLGTGGYETQYF. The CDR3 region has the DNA TGTGCCAGCAGCTTATTGGGGACAGGGGGCTACGAGACCCAGTACTTC.

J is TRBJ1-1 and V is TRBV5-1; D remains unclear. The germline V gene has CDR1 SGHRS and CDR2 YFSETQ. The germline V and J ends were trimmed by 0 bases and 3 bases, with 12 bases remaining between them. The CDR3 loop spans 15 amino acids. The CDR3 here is CASSLVAQAYTEAFF. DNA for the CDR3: TGCGCCAGCAGCTTGGTTGCGCAAGCCTACACTGAAGCTTTCTTT.

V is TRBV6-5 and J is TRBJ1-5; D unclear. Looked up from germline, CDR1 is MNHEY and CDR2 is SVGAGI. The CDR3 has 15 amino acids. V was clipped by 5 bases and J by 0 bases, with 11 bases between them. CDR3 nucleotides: TGTGCCAGCAGTAACCTCCCGGTTAGCAATCAGCCCCAGCATTTT. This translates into CASSNLPVSNQPQHF.

In DNA, the CDR3 is TGCGCCAGCAGCCAAGTGTTTAGCGGGGCCCTCAATGAGCAGTTCTTC. The encoded protein is CASSQVFSGALNEQFF. The chain combines TRBV4-3 with TRBJ2-1; 8 bases agree with TRBD2. Germline values: CDR1 LGHNA, CDR2 YSLEER. V lost 1 base to trimming and J lost 6 bases; unmatched junction nucleotides: 8. The CDR3 spans 16 residues.

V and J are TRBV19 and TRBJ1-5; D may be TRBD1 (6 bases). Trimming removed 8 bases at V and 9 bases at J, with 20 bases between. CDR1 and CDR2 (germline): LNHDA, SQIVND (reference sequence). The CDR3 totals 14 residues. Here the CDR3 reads CASGDTGESRPQHF. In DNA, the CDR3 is TGTGCCAGTGGGGACACCGGCGAATCAAGGCCCCAGCATTTT.

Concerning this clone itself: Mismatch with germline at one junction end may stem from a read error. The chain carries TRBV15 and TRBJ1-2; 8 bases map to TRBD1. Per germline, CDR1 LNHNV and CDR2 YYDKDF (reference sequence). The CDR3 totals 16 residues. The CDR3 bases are TGTGCCACCAGCAGAGATGTCAGGGGGCTTAACTATGGCTACCCCTTC. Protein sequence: CATSRDVRGLNYGYPF.

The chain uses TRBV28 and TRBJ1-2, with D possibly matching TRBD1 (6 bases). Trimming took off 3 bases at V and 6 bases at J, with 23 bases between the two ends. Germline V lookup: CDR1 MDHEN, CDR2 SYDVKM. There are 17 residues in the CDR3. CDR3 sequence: CASSLGAGRGLLDGYTF. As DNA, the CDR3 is TGTGCCAGCAGTTTGGGGGCGGGCAGGGGCTTGTTAGATGGCTACACCTTC.

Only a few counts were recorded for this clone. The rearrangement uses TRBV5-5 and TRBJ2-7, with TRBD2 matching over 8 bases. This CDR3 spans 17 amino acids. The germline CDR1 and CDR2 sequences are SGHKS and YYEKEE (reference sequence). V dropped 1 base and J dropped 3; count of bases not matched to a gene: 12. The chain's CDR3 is CASSLTSGHQFFYEQYF. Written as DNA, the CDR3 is TGTGCCAGCAGCTTGACTAGCGGACACCAATTTTTCTACGAGCAGTACTTC.

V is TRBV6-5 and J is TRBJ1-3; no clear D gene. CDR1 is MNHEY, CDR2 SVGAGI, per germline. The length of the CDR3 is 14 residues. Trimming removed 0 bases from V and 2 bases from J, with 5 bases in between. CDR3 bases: TGTGCCAGCAGTTACTCTTCCGCTGGAAACACCATATATTTT. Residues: CASSYSSAGNTIYF.

In DNA, the CDR3 is TGTGCCAGCAGTTCCTCAGGTCAGGGCCAAGAGACCCAGTACTTC. It is translated as CASSSSGQGQETQYF. The rearrangement uses TRBV27 and TRBJ2-5; possibly TRBD1 for D (5 bases). V shed 4 bases and J shed 1 base, with 13 bases lying between them. Germline V CDR1 and CDR2: MNHEY, SMNVEV (reference sequence). This CDR3 region has 15 residues.

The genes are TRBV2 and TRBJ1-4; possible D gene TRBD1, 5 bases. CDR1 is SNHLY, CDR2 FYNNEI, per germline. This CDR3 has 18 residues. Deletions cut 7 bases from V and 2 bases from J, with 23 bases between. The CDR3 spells CASIYRATARGTNEKLFF. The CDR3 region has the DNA TGTGCCAGCATATACCGGGCGACAGCCCGTGGGACTAATGAAAAACTGTTTTTT.

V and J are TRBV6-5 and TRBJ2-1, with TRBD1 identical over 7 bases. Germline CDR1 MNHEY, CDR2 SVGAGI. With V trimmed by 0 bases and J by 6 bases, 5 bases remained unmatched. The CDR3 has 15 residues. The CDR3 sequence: CASSYSQGYFNEQFF. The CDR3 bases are TGTGCCAGCAGTTACTCACAGGGGTATTTCAATGAGCAGTTCTTC.

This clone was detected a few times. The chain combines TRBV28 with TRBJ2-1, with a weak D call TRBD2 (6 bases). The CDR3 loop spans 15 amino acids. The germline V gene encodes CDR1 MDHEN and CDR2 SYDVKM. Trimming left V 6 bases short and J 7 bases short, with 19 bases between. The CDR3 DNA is TGTGCCAGCAGCGCGTATCGGGGGTTTAGGAATGAGCAGTTCTTC. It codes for CASSAYRGFRNEQFF.

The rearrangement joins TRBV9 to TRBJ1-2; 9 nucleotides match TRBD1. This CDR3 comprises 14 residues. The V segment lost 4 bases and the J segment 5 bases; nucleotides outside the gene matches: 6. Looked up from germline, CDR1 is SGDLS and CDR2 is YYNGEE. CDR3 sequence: CASSSGQGRYGYTF. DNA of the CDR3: TGTGCCAGCAGCTCGGGACAGGGCCGATATGGCTACACCTTC. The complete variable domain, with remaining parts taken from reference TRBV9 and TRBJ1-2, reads DSGVTQTPKHLITATGQRVTLRCSPRSGDLSVYWYQQSLDQGLQFLIQYYNGEERAKGNILERFSAQQFPDLHSELNLSSLELGDSALYFCASSSGQGRYGYTFGSGTRLTVV.

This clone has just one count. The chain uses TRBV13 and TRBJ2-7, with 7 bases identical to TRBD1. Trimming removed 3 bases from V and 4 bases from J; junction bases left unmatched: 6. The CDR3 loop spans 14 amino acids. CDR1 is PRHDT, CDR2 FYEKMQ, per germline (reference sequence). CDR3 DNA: TGTGCCAGCAGCTTCATTGGACAGGATTACGAGCAGTACTTC. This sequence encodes CASSFIGQDYEQYF. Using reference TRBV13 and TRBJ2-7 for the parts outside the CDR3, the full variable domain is AAGVIQSPRHLIKEKRETATLKCYPIPRHDTVYWYQQGPGQDPQFLISFYEKMQSDKGSIPDRFSAQQFSDYHSELNMSSLELGDSALYFCASSFIGQDYEQYFGPGTRLTVT.

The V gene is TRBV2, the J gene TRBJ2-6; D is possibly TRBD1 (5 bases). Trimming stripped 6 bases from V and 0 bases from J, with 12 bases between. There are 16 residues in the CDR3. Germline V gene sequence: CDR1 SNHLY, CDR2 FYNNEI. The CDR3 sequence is CASRTGQFSGANVLTF. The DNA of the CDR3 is TGTGCCAGCAGAACAGGACAATTCTCTGGGGCCAACGTCCTGACTTTC.

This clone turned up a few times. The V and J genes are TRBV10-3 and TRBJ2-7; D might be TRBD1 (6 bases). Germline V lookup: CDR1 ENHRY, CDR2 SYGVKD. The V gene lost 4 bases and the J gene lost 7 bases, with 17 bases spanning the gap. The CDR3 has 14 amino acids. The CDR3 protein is CAISAQGQGLEQYF. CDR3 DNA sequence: TGTGCCATCAGTGCCCAGGGGCAGGGGTTAGAGCAGTACTTC.